Detailed here is one T cell receptor beta chain. Its target is not known. The data are from a study of beta chain features in type 1 diabetes. The study's findings and limits: In type 1 diabetes patients, VDJ junctions had fewer insertions; deletions at these junctions were more frequent.

Expressed TCRB transcripts got sequenced, as all isolated RNA was reverse transcribed. This table comes from immunoSEQ multiplex PCR, and its TCRdb copy is limited to in-frame clones, with some not included. This sample has approximately 160,000 clones, with 7% to 10% found just once. V shed 2 bases and J shed 8 bases, with 12 bases lying between them. CDR3 length: 13 amino acids. The V gene's germline CDR1 is SQVTM and CDR2 ANQGSEA. This chain uses TRBV29-1 with TRBJ1-4, with D possibly TRBD1 on 6 matching bases. The sequence derives from a young woman in good health. Material: central memory CD4+ T cells from blood. The CDR3 DNA reads TGCAGCGTTGAACGGGCAGGGGCAGAAAAACTGTTTTTT. Translation: CSVERAGAEKLFF.